This TCR beta chain was identified during a study of cytomegalovirus exposure and HLA in healthy donors. Overall study context: Counted in an early data release were some 81 million unique TCRs from HLA-typed donors.

A remark on this clone: The antigen is unknown.

Both 60 Vbeta primers and 13 Jbeta primers went into the PCR. Repertoires were generated with immunoSEQ multiplex PCR, while TCRdb's copy carries only in-frame clones and drops some. The repertoire consists of approximately 210,000 clones, with nearly 80% occurring once and the leading ten covering about 2%. General study results and limits: Reported findings show TCR beta sequences accurately forecast HLA-A and HLA-B alleles in most subjects. Reportedly, cytomegalovirus status was diagnosed with high sensitivity and specificity. HLA alleles were associated with fewer than 20,000 TCR beta sequences in a later analysis at 0.05 false discovery rate.

The CDR3 contains 18 residues. Germline V lookup: CDR1 MDHEN, CDR2 SYDVKM. J gave up 1 base and V 7 bases, and 14 bases lay outside the gene matches. V gene TRBV28 combines with J gene TRBJ2-4, with 9 bases matching TRBD1. The sample was PBMCs. This sequence was found in a male donor in good health and CMV-seronegative. CDR3 in amino acids: CASTPTSDRGIAKNIQYF. DNA of the CDR3: TGTGCCAGCACCCCCACCTCGGACAGGGGAATCGCCAAAAACATTCAGTACTTC.